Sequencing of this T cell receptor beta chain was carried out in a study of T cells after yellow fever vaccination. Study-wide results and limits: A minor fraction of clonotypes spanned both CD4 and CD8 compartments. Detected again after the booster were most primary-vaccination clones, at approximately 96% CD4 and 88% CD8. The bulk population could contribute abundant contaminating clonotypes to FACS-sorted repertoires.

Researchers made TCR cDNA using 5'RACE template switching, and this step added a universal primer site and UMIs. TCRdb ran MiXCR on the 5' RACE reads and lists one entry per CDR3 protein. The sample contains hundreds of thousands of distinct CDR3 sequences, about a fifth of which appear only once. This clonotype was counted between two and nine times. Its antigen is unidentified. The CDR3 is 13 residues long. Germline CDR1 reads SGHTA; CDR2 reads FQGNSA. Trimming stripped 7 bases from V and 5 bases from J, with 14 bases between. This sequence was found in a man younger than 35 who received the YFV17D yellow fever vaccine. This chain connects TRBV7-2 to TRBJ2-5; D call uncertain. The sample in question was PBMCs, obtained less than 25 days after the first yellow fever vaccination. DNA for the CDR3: TGTGCCAGCACCCGATCTAGGGATGAGACCCAGTACTTC. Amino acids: CASTRSRDETQYF.